What follows are 8 T cell receptor beta chains derived from one specimen sequenced in a study of neoadjuvant nivolumab and ipilimumab in lung cancer. The table came from immunoSEQ multiplex PCR; TCRdb's copy has only in-frame clones and leaves some out. This sample yields about 18,000 clones, of which around 87% are seen a single time; roughly 2% belongs to the top ten. The specimen was peripheral blood, collected before neoadjuvant nivolumab, alone or with ipilimumab. The receptors here all came from an adult with non-small cell lung cancer.

The chain joins TRBV6-5 to TRBJ2-6; D unresolved. The CDR3 sequence is 15 residues long. The ends were cut back, 3 bases at V and 0 bases at J, with 6 bases in the middle. Germline V CDR1 and CDR2: MNHEY, SVGAGI. CDR3 in amino acids: CASSYQTSGANVLTF. The CDR3 nucleotides read TGTGCCAGCAGTTATCAGACCTCTGGGGCCAACGTCCTGACTTTC.

The chain has TRBV6-4 and TRBJ2-7; the D is unclear. CDR1 MRHNA and CDR2 SNTAGT come from the germline V gene. V lost 3 bases and J 0 bases, leaving 15 bases between the germline ends. The CDR3 sequence is 16 residues long. The CDR3 nucleotides are TGTGCCAGCAGTGAAGTAGAAAAGGCTACCTCCTACGAGCAGTACTTC. Translating it yields CASSEVEKATSYEQYF.

As concerns this clone: The junction does not match germline at one end; this may be a read error. V is TRBV30 and J is TRBJ2-1, with 11 positions matching TRBD2. The CDR3 is 11 residues long. Germline CDR1 and CDR2: GTSNPN and SVGIG (reference sequence). The DNA of the CDR3 is TGTGCCTGGGGACCTAGCGGGAGGAGGGTCTTC. Encoded protein: CAWGPSGRRVF.

This clone was detected a few times. The chain has TRBV5-5 and TRBJ1-1, with 7 bases aligning to TRBD1. The CDR3 spans 16 residues. Germline V gene sequence: CDR1 SGHKS, CDR2 YYEKEE (reference sequence). After removal of 0 bases from V and 6 bases from J, the junction contained 11 bases not matched to a gene. The CDR3 loop is CASSLGPTTGLSEAFF. The CDR3 DNA is TGTGCCAGCAGCTTGGGCCCGACGACAGGGCTCTCTGAAGCTTTCTTT.

This rearrangement joins TRBV10-1 to TRBJ2-1; 8 nucleotides match TRBD2. Germline CDR1 reads WNHNN; CDR2 reads SYGVQD (reference sequence). Unmatched junction bases numbered 7, after V lost 2 bases and J lost 7 bases. The CDR3 sequence is 15 residues long. The DNA of the CDR3 is TGCGCCAGCAGTGAGCGGGCTAGCGGGTCAAATGAGCAGTTCTTC. Its translation: CASSERASGSNEQFF.

This clone appeared once. The chain couples TRBV18 to TRBJ2-7, with 9 bases identical to TRBD2. Germline lookup yields CDR1 KGHSH and CDR2 LQKENI. CDR3 size: 15 residues. Trimming removed 8 bases from V and 3 bases from J; junction bases left unmatched: 11. Here the CDR3 DNA reads TGTGCCAGCCAAAATTCAGCGGGAGGAATCTACGAGCAGTACTTC. This sequence encodes CASQNSAGGIYEQYF. The complete variable domain, with remaining parts taken from reference TRBV18 and TRBJ2-7, reads NAGVMQNPRHLVRRRGQEARLRCSPMKGHSHVYWYRQLPEEGLKFMVYLQKENIIDESGMPKERFSAEFPKEGPSILRIQQVVRGDSAAYFCASQNSAGGIYEQYFGPGTRLTVT.

V usage is TRBV9 and J usage is TRBJ1-1; TRBD1 aligns across 7 bases. CDR1 and CDR2 (germline): SGDLS, YYNGEE. The CDR3 consists of 13 residues. Unmatched junction bases numbered 11, after V lost 4 bases and J lost 11 bases. The CDR3 sequence is CASSLRQGGEAFF. The CDR3 DNA follows: TGTGCCAGCAGCCTTAGACAGGGCGGCGAGGCTTTCTTT. Supplemented by reference TRBV9 and TRBJ1-1, the full variable domain reads DSGVTQTPKHLITATGQRVTLRCSPRSGDLSVYWYQQSLDQGLQFLIQYYNGEERAKGNILERFSAQQFPDLHSELNLSSLELGDSALYFCASSLRQGGEAFFGQGTRLTVV.

The chain uses TRBV7-2 and TRBJ1-4; D remains unclear. Germline-derived CDR1 and CDR2 are SGHTA and FQGNSA. Trimming took off 2 bases at V and 5 bases at J, with 9 bases between the two ends. This CDR3 is 14 amino acids long. The CDR3 sequence: CASSLRAGNEKLFF. CDR3 DNA: TGTGCCAGCAGCTTACGTGCTGGGAATGAAAAACTGTTTTTT.